The 2 T cell receptor beta chains listed next were all sequenced from one sample in a study of shared clonotypes between healthy human individuals. The protocol was immunoSEQ multiplex PCR, while the TCRdb copy is restricted to in-frame clones and leaves out a portion. The sample lists approximately 1,000,000 clones, roughly 80% occurring once. Sequencing was done on a sample of memory CD4+ T cells from PBMCs. The sample's subset: CD45RA-negative fraction. These receptors all come from a man aged 18-30 years in good health. Some clones in this sample may be carry-over from other donors' samples.

The chain carries TRBV28 and TRBJ2-7; TRBD2 aligns across 10 bases. Germline CDR1 MDHEN, CDR2 SYDVKM. This CDR3 comprises 14 residues. V lost 6 bases to trimming and J lost 7 bases; unmatched junction nucleotides: 9. CDR3 amino acids: CASRSSGRIWEQYF. The CDR3 nucleotides read TGTGCCAGCAGAAGTAGCGGGAGGATTTGGGAGCAGTACTTC. Drawing the rest from reference TRBV28 and TRBJ2-7, the complete variable domain is DVKVTQSSRYLVKRTGEKVFLECVQDMDHENMFWYRQDPGLGLRLIYFSYDVKMKEKGDIPEGYSVSREKKERFSLILESASTNQTSMYLCASRSSGRIWEQYFGPGTRLTVT.

The chain is built from TRBV21-1 and TRBJ2-1. TRBV21-1 is assigned pseudogene status. The CDR3 is 12 amino acids. The CDR3, as DNA: TGTGCCAGCTTAAACCGAAACAATGAGCAGTTCTTC. Its protein is CASLNRNNEQFF.